These 21 T cell receptor beta chains share one sample of origin, sequenced in a study of chemoradiotherapy in HPV16-positive cancers. Sequenced by immunoSEQ multiplex PCR; TCRdb stores in-frame clones only, minus some. This repertoire shows about 39,000 clones, 76% found once; its top ten account for 4.5% to 5.5%. Sequenced here: blood, sampled from a patient who underwent chemoradiotherapy. All receptors come from a human donor with HPV-associated anogenital cancer.

This clone was counted a few times. J is TRBJ1-1 and V is TRBV7-9; no clear D gene. The V end was cut by 2 bases, the J end by 7 bases, with 8 bases between. Germline CDR1 is SEHNR and CDR2 is FQNEAQ (reference sequence). This CDR3 is built from 12 residues. The CDR3 loop is CASSLSESEAFF. CDR3 bases: TGTGCCAGCAGCTTAAGCGAAAGTGAAGCTTTCTTT. The full variable domain, completed using reference TRBV7-9 and TRBJ1-1, is DTGVSQNPRHKITKRGQNVTFRCDPISEHNRLYWYRQTLGQGPEFLTYFQNEAQLEKSRLLSDRFSAERPKGSFSTLEIQRTEQGDSAMYLCASSLSESEAFFGQGTRLTVV.

The rearrangement uses TRBV14 and TRBJ2-5; 11 nucleotides match TRBD2. The CDR3 is 15 amino acids. CDR1 and CDR2 (germline): SGHDN, FVKESK. After removal of 2 bases from V and 5 bases from J, the junction contained 4 bases not matched to a gene. The CDR3: CASSQTSGGAETQYF. CDR3 nucleotides: TGTGCCAGCAGCCAAACTAGCGGGGGTGCGGAGACCCAGTACTTC.

The chain employs TRBV7-7 and TRBJ2-5, with 9 positions matching TRBD2. The CDR3 contains 15 residues. Germline loops: CDR1 SSHAT, CDR2 FNYEAQ (reference sequence). Germline trimming cut 1 base from V and 2 bases from J; bases unmatched to any gene: 2. CDR3 DNA: TGTGCCAGCAGCTTAGATGCGGGGGGGCAAGAGACCCAGTACTTC. It yields the protein CASSLDAGGQETQYF.

In this sample, this clone turned up once. This rearrangement joins TRBV5-4 to TRBJ1-1, with 7 nucleotides matching TRBD1. J was trimmed by 4 bases and V by 0 bases; bases with no gene match: 6. CDR1 is SGHNT, CDR2 YYREEE, per germline (reference sequence). CDR3 length: 15 amino acids. Here the CDR3 reads CASSLARGGSTEAFF. CDR3 coding DNA: TGTGCCAGCAGCTTGGCCAGGGGGGGGAGCACTGAAGCTTTCTTT.

In its sample, this clone was seen a few times. The chain employs TRBV6-5 and TRBJ2-1; 8 bases line up with TRBD1. Losses at the gene ends were 4 bases for V and 2 bases for J; bases not matched to a gene: 4. The CDR3 contains 15 residues. The germline V gene has CDR1 MNHEY and CDR2 SVGAGI. This chain's CDR3 is CASSSPGQAYNEQFF. The CDR3, as DNA: TGTGCCAGCAGTTCACCGGGACAGGCCTACAATGAGCAGTTCTTC.

The chain carries TRBV2 and TRBJ1-1, with D hard to call. Between the trimmed V and J ends, which lost 6 bases and 8 bases, there was a span of 13 bases. The germline gives CDR1 SNHLY, CDR2 FYNNEI. The CDR3 is 12 residues long. In DNA form, the CDR3 reads TGTGCCAGCAGCGCGCCGGGAGAAGAAGCTTTCTTT. Amino acid sequence: CASSAPGEEAFF.

This clone was recorded once. The CDR3 nucleotides read TGCAGCGTTGAAAGGGTTTCCGGGGAGCTGTTTTTT. Protein sequence: CSVERVSGELFF. This sequence joins TRBV29-1 and TRBJ2-2; no reliable D call. The CDR3 loop spans 12 amino acids. Germline CDR1 and CDR2: SQVTM and ANQGSEA. The V end lost 2 bases, the J end lost 6 bases, and 7 bases lay between the germline ends.

V is TRBV7-2 and J is TRBJ2-2, with D perhaps matching TRBD1 (5 bases). CDR1 SGHTA and CDR2 FQGNSA come from the germline V gene. The ends were cut back, 1 base at V and 8 bases at J, with 11 bases in the middle. The CDR3 contains 14 residues. This CDR3 is CASSLGGVGGELFF. The CDR3 DNA is TGTGCCAGCAGCTTAGGGGGCGTAGGGGGGGAGCTGTTTTTT.

V gene TRBV7-8 combines with J gene TRBJ2-5; D remains unclear. The CDR3 contains 13 residues. The V gene lost 1 base and the J gene lost 5 bases, with 8 bases spanning the gap. Germline assignment: CDR1 SGHVS and CDR2 FQNEAQ. CDR3 nucleotides: TGTGCCAGCAGCTTAGTGGGGTTGGAGACCCAGTACTTC. It specifies CASSLVGLETQYF.

The chain combines TRBV6-6 with TRBJ2-2; TRBD1 or TRBD2 may be the D gene (5 bases each). The CDR3 is made up of 16 amino acids. Trimming stripped 0 bases from V and 6 bases from J, with 14 bases between. Germline-derived CDR1 and CDR2 are MNHNY and SVGAGI (reference sequence). For the CDR3, the DNA is TGTGCCAGCAGTTACTCGGCAGGGACGAGGGCCGGGGAGCTGTTTTTT. Translated: CASSYSAGTRAGELFF.

V is TRBV11-3 and J is TRBJ1-1; D unclear. This CDR3 contains 11 residues. CDR1 and CDR2 from the germline V gene are SGHNT and YENEEA. V gave up 2 bases and J gave up 10 bases, with 8 bases separating them. CDR3 sequence (DNA): TGTGCCAGCAGCTTACTGGGAGTAGCTTTCTTT. Its protein is CASSLLGVAFF.

This clone occurred a few times. V gene TRBV7-3 combines with J gene TRBJ1-1; unclear D gene. The CDR3 is 16 amino acids. Looked up from germline, CDR1 is SGHTA and CDR2 is FQGTGA. Trimming took 6 bases from V and 1 from J, leaving 18 bases between them. CDR3 sequence reads: CASSCWRVMGNTEAFF. The CDR3 DNA reads as TGTGCCAGCAGTTGCTGGAGGGTTATGGGGAACACTGAAGCTTTCTTT.

This clone was counted a single time. The rearrangement uses TRBV18 and TRBJ1-1; a possible D gene is TRBD1 (6 bases). V was cut by 3 bases and J by 4 bases, with 12 bases left in between. Germline loops: CDR1 KGHSH, CDR2 LQKENI. The length of the CDR3 is 14 residues. CDR3 amino acids: CASSPFRGFTEAFF. Written as DNA, the CDR3 is TGTGCCAGCTCACCTTTTAGGGGGTTCACTGAAGCTTTCTTT.

In this sample, this clone turned up once. The chain is built from TRBV18 and TRBJ2-5; 9 positions agree with TRBD1. This CDR3 is 16 amino acids long. V dropped 4 bases and J dropped 5; count of bases not matched to a gene: 11. The germline V gene has CDR1 KGHSH and CDR2 LQKENI. CDR3 region: CASSQLPGQGRETQYF. CDR3 DNA sequence: TGTGCCAGCTCACAGCTCCCGGGACAGGGAAGGGAGACCCAGTACTTC.

In regard to this clone: This specimen includes other DNA sequences encoding the same CDR3. The rearrangement uses TRBV7-9 and TRBJ2-5; D perhaps matches TRBD1 (6 bases). This CDR3 is 13 amino acids long. V gave up 5 bases and J gave up 2 bases, with 9 bases separating them. Germline loops: CDR1 SEHNR, CDR2 FQNEAQ (reference sequence). The CDR3 reads CASSLQGQETQYF. CDR3 in DNA: TGTGCCAGCAGCCTTCAGGGGCAAGAGACCCAGTACTTC.

This clone was detected a few times. The chain is built from TRBV7-8 and TRBJ2-7, with D perhaps TRBD2 (6 bases). This CDR3 spans 13 amino acids. V was shortened by 5 bases and J by 4 bases, with 12 bases between the two germline ends. Germline CDR1 and CDR2: SGHVS and FQNEAQ. The CDR3 nucleotides are TGTGCCAGCAGCGCGGGACGGTGGTACGAGCAGTACTTC. Its translation is CASSAGRWYEQYF.

This sequence joins TRBV10-3 and TRBJ2-6; D unresolved. The V and J ends lost 3 bases and 1 base respectively, with 7 bases between them. The CDR3 contains 15 residues. Germline values: CDR1 ENHRY, CDR2 SYGVKD. The CDR3 spells CAISDSSSGANVLTF. CDR3 in DNA: TGTGCCATCAGTGACAGCTCGTCTGGGGCCAACGTCCTGACTTTC.

This clone has a handful of counts. This sequence joins TRBV7-9 and TRBJ1-2; the D gene is possibly TRBD1 (5 bases). Germline V gene lookup returns CDR1 SEHNR and CDR2 FQNEAQ (reference sequence). The CDR3 is 12 amino acids. The V end was cut by 5 bases, the J end by 5 bases, with 9 bases between. The CDR3 is CASSPGAYGYTF. The CDR3 coding sequence is TGTGCCAGCAGCCCTGGGGCGTATGGCTACACCTTC.

The sample holds a few counts of this clone. This chain connects TRBV6-6 to TRBJ2-3; D is unclear. This CDR3 comprises 11 residues. Per the germline V gene, CDR1 is MNHNY and CDR2 is SVGAGI (reference sequence). The germline V and J ends were trimmed by 7 bases and 6 bases, with 8 bases remaining between them. The CDR3 reads CASTRTDTQYF. The DNA of the CDR3 is TGTGCCAGCACCAGAACGGATACGCAGTATTTT.

The CDR3 region has the DNA TGTGCCAGCAGCTTAACGGACCGGGGCAATCAGCCCCAGCATTTT. As protein: CASSLTDRGNQPQHF. The gene calls are TRBV7-8 and TRBJ1-5; D not certain. This CDR3 comprises 15 residues. Trimming took 2 bases from V and 2 from J, leaving 10 bases between them. The germline CDR1 and CDR2 sequences are SGHVS and FQNEAQ.

This clone was counted between two and nine times. The chain links TRBV7-8 to TRBJ2-7; D possibly corresponds to TRBD1 (6 bases). Trimming took 4 bases from V and 3 from J, leaving 19 bases between them. Germline V gene sequence: CDR1 SGHVS, CDR2 FQNEAQ. The CDR3 contains 16 residues. The DNA for the CDR3 is TGTGCCAGCAGCTCGACCGAGACAGGCCAGTTCTACGAGCAGTACTTC. Protein product: CASSSTETGQFYEQYF.